This entry lists 18 T cell receptor beta chains sequenced from one sample in a study of control samples from healthy donors and cancer patients (dated by TCRdb to 2018 to 2020). Receptors were amplified or captured by the immunoSEQ multiplex PCR assay. TCRdb retrieved this table from immuneACCESS and kept in-frame rearrangements only. Not all clones are present; in checked studies, unresolved V genes account for under half, and no reason is known for the remainder. This sample gives over 100,000 clones in total; about nine tenths of them show up just once. The top ten clonotypes cover around 2.1% of the sample. Sequenced input: blood. These receptor sequences come from a woman aged 45-59 years in good health.

In the case of this clone: The same CDR3 also results from other DNA sequences found in this sample. This rearrangement joins TRBV3-1 (or the pseudogene TRBV3-2) to TRBJ2-7; D uncertain. Per the germline V gene, CDR1 is LGHDT and CDR2 is YNNKEL (reference sequence). V gave up 0 bases and J gave up 4 bases, with 4 bases separating them. CDR3 length: 12 amino acids. The CDR3: CASSQDRYEQYF. The CDR3 DNA is TGTGCCAGCAGCCAAGATCGATACGAGCAGTACTTC.

The chain uses TRBV11-2 and TRBJ1-2; TRBD1 aligns across 9 bases. J lost 7 bases, V lost 6 bases, and 9 bases had no gene match. This CDR3 has 14 amino acids. The germline gives CDR1 SGHAT, CDR2 FQNNGV. This chain's CDR3 is CASRATGGVLGYTF. CDR3 nucleotides: TGTGCCAGCAGGGCCACAGGGGGCGTTCTTGGCTACACCTTC. The whole variable domain, remainder taken from reference TRBV11-2 and TRBJ1-2, is EAGVAQSPRYKIIEKRQSVAFWCNPISGHATLYWYQQILGQGPKLLIQFQNNGVVDDSQLPKDRFSAERLKGVDSTLKIQPAKLEDSAVYLCASRATGGVLGYTFGSGTRLTVV.

This chain connects TRBV5-8 to TRBJ2-7, with a weak D call TRBD2 (5 bases). The ends were cut back, 7 bases at V and 2 bases at J, with 13 bases in the middle. CDR3 length equals 13 residues. From germline, CDR1 is SGHTS and CDR2 YDEGEE. The CDR3 DNA reads as TGTGCCAGCTTCCCGCGGGTCCCCTACGAGCAGTACTTC. Amino acid sequence: CASFPRVPYEQYF.

V gene TRBV7-9 combines with J gene TRBJ1-1; no reliable D call. V was trimmed by 1 base and J by 3 bases, leaving 9 bases between them. The CDR3 length is 14 residues. CDR1 and CDR2 from the germline V gene are SEHNR and FQNEAQ (reference sequence). CDR3 nucleotide sequence: TGTGCCAGCAGCTTAGGTGGTAGGGACACTGAAGCTTTCTTT. Its translation: CASSLGGRDTEAFF.

The chain uses TRBV19 and TRBJ1-5; D gene unclear. Between the trimmed V and J ends, which lost 3 bases and 4 bases, there was a span of 10 bases. CDR3 length: 14 residues. CDR1 LNHDA and CDR2 SQIVND come from the germline V gene (reference sequence). The CDR3 sequence is CASSIVTGNQPQHF. CDR3 in DNA: TGTGCCAGTAGTATTGTGACCGGAAATCAGCCCCAGCATTTT.

CDR3 sequence (DNA): TGTGCCAGCAGGAGAGGTCTAGCGGCCTACGAGCAGTACTTC. Its translation: CASRRGLAAYEQYF. This rearrangement joins TRBV28 to TRBJ2-7; TRBD2 agrees at 7 bases. V shed 6 bases and J 2 bases; nucleotides not matched to a gene: 7. This CDR3 contains 14 residues. Per germline, CDR1 MDHEN and CDR2 SYDVKM.

Of note for this clone: This CDR3 is also generated by other DNA sequences in the sample. The chain couples TRBV11-2 to TRBJ2-5, with a tentative D call TRBD1 (5 bases). V dropped 2 bases and J dropped 3 bases, with 16 bases sitting between them. In germline, CDR1 is SGHAT, CDR2 FQNNGV. The CDR3 consists of 16 residues. CDR3 protein: CASSLPRGGAEETQYF. CDR3 nucleotides: TGTGCCAGCAGCTTACCTAGGGGTGGGGCGGAAGAGACCCAGTACTTC.

On this clone: This sample also contains other DNA sequences that code for the same CDR3. The V gene is TRBV27, the J gene TRBJ2-7; no firm D call. With 5 bases removed from V and 2 bases from J, the gap between germline ends came to 4 bases. Germline V gene data show CDR1 as MNHEY and CDR2 as SMNVEV (reference sequence). There are 11 residues in the CDR3. CDR3 protein: CASSSAYEQYF. The CDR3 DNA reads as TGTGCCAGCAGTAGTGCCTACGAGCAGTACTTC.

J is TRBJ2-3 and V is TRBV4-1; D is possibly TRBD1 (5 bases). Germline CDR1 reads MGHRA; CDR2 reads YSYEKL. The CDR3 loop spans 15 amino acids. Trimming cost V 1 base and J 6 bases, with 14 bases left between them. In nucleotides, the CDR3 is TGCGCCAGCAGCCAAGGGACACTCAATAGGGATACGCAGTATTTT. Translating it yields CASSQGTLNRDTQYF.

V and J are TRBV7-9 and TRBJ2-2, with D hard to call. Trimming took off 2 bases at V and 2 bases at J, with 9 bases between the two ends. The germline gives CDR1 SEHNR, CDR2 FQNEAQ (reference sequence). There are 15 residues in the CDR3. The CDR3 nucleotides read TGTGCCAGCAGCTTATTGTTGGCTAACACCGGGGAGCTGTTTTTT. It specifies CASSLLLANTGELFF. The variable domain in full, with the rest retrieved from reference TRBV7-9 and TRBJ2-2, is DTGVSQNPRHKITKRGQNVTFRCDPISEHNRLYWYRQTLGQGPEFLTYFQNEAQLEKSRLLSDRFSAERPKGSFSTLEIQRTEQGDSAMYLCASSLLLANTGELFFGEGSRLTVL.

This chain uses TRBV2 with TRBJ2-2; D is uncertain. CDR1 is SNHLY, CDR2 FYNNEI, per germline. This CDR3 contains 17 residues. Trimming removed 0 bases from V and 7 bases from J, with 18 bases in between. The CDR3 sequence is CASSEAVTLIVGGELFF. CDR3 nucleotide sequence: TGTGCCAGCAGTGAAGCGGTCACTCTCATCGTAGGCGGGGAGCTGTTTTTT. The full variable domain, rest sourced from reference TRBV2 and TRBJ2-2, is EPEVTQTPSHQVTQMGQEVILRCVPISNHLYFYWYRQILGQKVEFLVSFYNNEISEKSEIFDDQFSVERPDGSNFTLKIRSTKLEDSAMYFCASSEAVTLIVGGELFFGEGSRLTVL.

V usage is TRBV5-4 and J usage is TRBJ2-7; D not resolved. Trimming pared 0 bases from V and 7 bases from J, leaving 8 bases between. The length of the CDR3 is 12 residues. Germline V lookup: CDR1 SGHNT, CDR2 YYREEE (reference sequence). The CDR3 here is CASSLAAREQYF. The CDR3 nucleotides are TGTGCCAGCAGCTTGGCCGCTCGGGAGCAGTACTTC. Looking up the rest from reference TRBV5-4 and TRBJ2-7 gives the full variable domain: ETGVTQSPTHLIKTRGQQVTLRCSSQSGHNTVSWYQQALGQGPQFIFQYYREEENGRGNFPPRFSGLQFPNYSSELNVNALELDDSALYLCASSLAAREQYFGPGTRLTVT.

The gene calls are TRBV30 and TRBJ1-1, with 11 bases that match TRBD1. The germline gives CDR1 GTSNPN, CDR2 SVGIG (reference sequence). The J segment lost 5 bases and the V segment lost 2 bases, leaving 7 bases of the junction unmatched. This CDR3 spans 15 amino acids. CDR3 sequence (DNA): TGTGCCTGGAGTAAGTGGGGACAGGGGGAAACTGAAGCTTTCTTT. Protein product: CAWSKWGQGETEAFF.

V gene TRBV19 combines with J gene TRBJ2-1; D is perhaps TRBD1 (5 bases). The CDR3 runs 16 residues. Germline CDR1 reads LNHDA; CDR2 reads SQIVND (reference sequence). V dropped 6 bases and J dropped 5 bases, with 20 bases sitting between them. The CDR3 nucleotides read TGTGCCAGTAGGACGACAGAAACCCTCGCCCACAATGAGCAGTTCTTC. It yields the protein CASRTTETLAHNEQFF.

This clone turned up a few times. The junction does not match germline at one end; this may be a read error. V and J are TRBV18 and TRBJ2-5, with D possibly matching TRBD2 (5 bases). The CDR3 loop spans 14 amino acids. CDR1 and CDR2 (germline): KGHSH, LQKENI. CDR3: CASSPKGGGETQYF. Written as DNA, the CDR3 is TGTGCCAGTTCACCGAAGGGTGGAGGAGAGACCCAGTACTTC.

J is TRBJ2-5 and V is TRBV9, with D unresolved. CDR1 and CDR2 (germline): SGDLS, YYNGEE. Trimming took 2 bases from V and 5 from J, leaving 13 bases between them. This CDR3 is 14 amino acids long. In DNA form, the CDR3 reads TGTGCCAGCAGCGTTTCGCTCAGTTGGGAGACCCAGTACTTC. Protein: CASSVSLSWETQYF.

The chain carries TRBV3-1 (or the pseudogene TRBV3-2) and TRBJ2-7, with 8 nucleotides matching TRBD2. The CDR3 has 15 residues. Per germline, CDR1 LGHDT and CDR2 YNNKEL (reference sequence). Trimming removed 5 bases from V and 1 base from J; junction bases left unmatched: 7. The CDR3 reads CASSEVSGTSYEQYF. The CDR3 nucleotides are TGTGCCAGCAGCGAAGTTAGCGGGACTTCCTACGAGCAGTACTTC.

This clone was counted a single time. V usage is TRBV12-3 or TRBV12-4 and J usage is TRBJ2-7; 7 positions agree with TRBD1. Unmatched junction bases numbered 6, after V lost 3 bases and J lost 7 bases. This CDR3 is built from 13 residues. Here the CDR3 reads CASSLSGQTEQYF. CDR3 sequence (DNA): TGTGCCAGCAGTTTGTCGGGACAGACTGAGCAGTACTTC.